Listed below are T cell receptor beta chains from one sample, sequenced in a study of blood T cell repertoires in COVID-19. Using immunoSEQ multiplex PCR, the repertoire was profiled, and TCRdb retains in-frame clones only, with some absent. This table has about 120,000 clones, 90% appearing once. Sample: peripheral blood. These receptors were taken from a man aged 55 to 70 with COVID-19, enrolled during active disease. Both conserved end residues are part of each CDR3. A D gene is named only where the DNA matches it firmly.

D gene,V gene,J gene,CDR3 DNA,CDR3 protein
TRBD1,TRBV2,TRBJ2-7,TGTGCCAGCAGGGGCCGGGACAGGGGCCACGAGCAGTACTTC,CASRGRDRGHEQYF
.,TRBV11-2,TRBJ2-3,TGTGCCAGCAGCCTCGGACGGGGAACAGATACGCAGTATTTT,CASSLGRGTDTQYF
.,TRBV10-1,TRBJ2-5,TGCGCCAGCAGTGAGTCGGGGGGAGTCGGGGAAGAGACCCAGTACTTC,CASSESGGVGEETQYF
.,TRBV19,TRBJ1-2,TGTGCCAGTAGTACCCCCCTTGGAGGCCCGGAGGGGGGCTACACCTTC,CASSTPLGGPEGGYTF
TRBD1,TRBV11-3,TRBJ2-7,TGTGCCAGCAATCCCGGGGCTGGGACAGGAGAACTACGAGAGCAGTACTTC,CASNPGAGTGELREQYF
.,TRBV27,TRBJ2-2,TGTGCCAGCAGTTTCCCGTACACCGGGGAGCTGTTTTTT,CASSFPYTGELFF
.,TRBV11-2,TRBJ1-3,TGTGCCAGCAGCTCAACACGGGGTGGAAACACCATATATTTT,CASSSTRGGNTIYF
.,TRBV3-1/TRBV3-2,TRBJ1-1,TGTGCCAGCAGCCCGACAGGAAAGGGGATGGACACTGAAGCTTTCTTT,CASSPTGKGMDTEAFF
.,TRBV5-4,TRBJ1-1,TGTGCCAGCAGCTTGGCGGGGGGCACCACTGAAGCTTTCTTT,CASSLAGGTTEAFF
.,TRBV4-1,TRBJ2-7,TGCGCCAGCAGCAGAACAGGGGCGGGAAGCTCCTACGAGCAGTACTTC,CASSRTGAGSSYEQYF